The TCR beta chain under discussion was sequenced for a study of T cell clonotyping in hematopoietic cell transplantation. On this clone: An end of the junction does not agree with germline; a read error may underlie this.

Measured with immunoSEQ multiplex PCR; TCRdb has only the in-frame clones, and not every one. The sample includes approximately 5,400 clones, about 80% of them seen just once. The sequence derives from a male patient over 55 who had an allogeneic stem cell transplant from an unrelated donor, so the T cells may come from the graft donor. Some clones in this sample may be carry-over from other donors' samples. Sequenced material: peripheral blood mononuclear cells, taken 30 days after allogeneic stem cell transplant.

The CDR3 spells CASSEAMRGAPPF. In DNA, the CDR3 is TGTGCCAGCAGTGAAGCTATGAGGGGGGCTCCACCCTTC. The chain links TRBV2 to TRBJ1-2; D possibly corresponds to TRBD1 (6 bases). CDR3 length: 13 residues. Germline lookup yields CDR1 SNHLY and CDR2 FYNNEI.